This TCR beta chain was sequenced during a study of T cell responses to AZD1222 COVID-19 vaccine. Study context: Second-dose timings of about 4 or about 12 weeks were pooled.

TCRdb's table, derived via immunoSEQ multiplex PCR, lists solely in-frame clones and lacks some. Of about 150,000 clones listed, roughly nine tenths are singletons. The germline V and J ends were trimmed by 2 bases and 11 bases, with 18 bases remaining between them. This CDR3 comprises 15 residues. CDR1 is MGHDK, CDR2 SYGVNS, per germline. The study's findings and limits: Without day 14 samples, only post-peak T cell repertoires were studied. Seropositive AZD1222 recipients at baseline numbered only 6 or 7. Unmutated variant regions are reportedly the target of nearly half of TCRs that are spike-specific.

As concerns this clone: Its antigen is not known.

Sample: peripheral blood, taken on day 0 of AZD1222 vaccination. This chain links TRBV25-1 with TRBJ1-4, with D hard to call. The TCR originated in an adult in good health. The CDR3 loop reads CASSEGRGTGDKLFF. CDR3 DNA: TGTGCCAGCAGTGAAGGACGTGGCACGGGTGACAAACTGTTTTTT. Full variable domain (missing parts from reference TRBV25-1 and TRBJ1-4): EADIYQTPRYLVIGTGKKITLECSQTMGHDKMYWYQQDPGMELHLIHYSYGVNSTEKGDLSSESTVSRIRTEHFPLTLESARPSHTSQYLCASSEGRGTGDKLFFGSGTQLSVL.